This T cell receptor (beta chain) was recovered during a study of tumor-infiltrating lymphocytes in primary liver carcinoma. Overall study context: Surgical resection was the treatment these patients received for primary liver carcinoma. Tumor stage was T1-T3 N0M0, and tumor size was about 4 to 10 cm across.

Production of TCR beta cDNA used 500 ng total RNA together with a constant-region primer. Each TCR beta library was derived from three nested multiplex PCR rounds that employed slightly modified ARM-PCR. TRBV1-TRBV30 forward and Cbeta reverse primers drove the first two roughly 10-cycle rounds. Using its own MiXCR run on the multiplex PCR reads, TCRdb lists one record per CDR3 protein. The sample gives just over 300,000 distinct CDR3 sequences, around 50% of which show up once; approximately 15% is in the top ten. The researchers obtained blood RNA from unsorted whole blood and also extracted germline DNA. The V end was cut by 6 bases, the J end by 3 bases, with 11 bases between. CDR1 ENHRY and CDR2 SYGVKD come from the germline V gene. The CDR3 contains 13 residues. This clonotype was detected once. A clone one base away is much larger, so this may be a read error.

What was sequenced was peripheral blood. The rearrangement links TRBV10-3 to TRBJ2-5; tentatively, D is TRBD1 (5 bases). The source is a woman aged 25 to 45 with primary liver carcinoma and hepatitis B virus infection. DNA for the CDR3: TGTGCCATCAGCCGACAGAAAGAAGAGACCCAGTACTTC. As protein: CAISRQKEETQYF.